This passage covers 8 T cell receptor beta chains from one sample sequenced in a study of patients and donors after allogeneic stem cell transplantation. Each CDR3 protein gets one entry after TCRdb re-called the RT-PCR reads with MiXCR. The table records under 170,000 distinct CDR3 sequences, about 40% of them present only once. Sequencing was carried out using blood, either unsorted or a sorted T cell fraction (not recorded which). The receptors here all came from a human donor who was either an allogeneic HSCT recipient or a stem cell or donor lymphocyte infusion donor (not recorded which). It is not recorded whose cells these are; they may come from a transplant donor.

In DNA form, the CDR3 reads TGCAGTGCTCGGAAACAGGGTGGGGAAGCTTTCTTT. Residues: CSARKQGGEAFF. This sequence joins TRBV20-1 and TRBJ1-1, with D perhaps TRBD1 (6 bases). Trimming removed 5 bases at V and 8 bases at J, with 15 bases between. This CDR3 region has 12 residues. Germline V CDR1 and CDR2: DFQATT, SNEGSKA (reference sequence).

In this sample, this clonotype turned up many times. This chain joins TRBV12-3 or TRBV12-4 and TRBJ1-4; 7 bases map to TRBD1. The trim removed 8 bases at V and 5 bases at J, leaving 14 bases unmatched. This CDR3 has 16 amino acids. The CDR3 is CASGGSRDSGNEKLFF. The CDR3 region has the DNA TGTGCCAGCGGGGGGTCCCGGGACAGCGGAAATGAAAAACTGTTTTTT.

V gene TRBV25-1 combines with J gene TRBJ2-7; D unresolved. V was clipped by 2 bases and J by 4 bases, with 9 bases between them. Germline V gene data show CDR1 as MGHDK and CDR2 as SYGVNS. CDR3 length: 13 residues. CDR3 DNA sequence: TGTGCCAGCAGTGAAGGTATCCCTTACGAGCAGTACGTC. Translating gives CASSEGIPYEQYV.

This rearrangement joins TRBV6-5 to TRBJ2-7; no clear D gene. The length of the CDR3 is 13 residues. CDR1 is MNHEY and CDR2 is SVGAGI in the germline V gene. V was cut by 4 bases and J by 3 bases, with 10 bases left in between. The CDR3 nucleotides are TGTGCCAGCAGTTCCCCCGGCGGCTACGAGCAGTACTTC. The encoded protein is CASSSPGGYEQYF.

The V call is TRBV5-6, the J call TRBJ2-3; 9 bases align to TRBD2. Germline CDR1 reads SGHDT; CDR2 reads YYEEEE. This CDR3 has 16 amino acids. The J segment lost 6 bases and the V segment lost 1 base, leaving 9 bases of the junction unmatched. This CDR3 is CASSLRIAGGQDTQYF. The CDR3 nucleotides are TGTGCCAGCAGCTTGCGTATTGCGGGGGGGCAGGATACGCAGTATTTT. Complete variable domain (other parts from reference TRBV5-6 and TRBJ2-3): DAGVTQSPTHLIKTRGQQVTLRCSPKSGHDTVSWYQQALGQGPQFIFQYYEEEERQRGNFPDRFSGHQFPNYSSELNVNALLLGDSALYLCASSLRIAGGQDTQYFGPGTRLTVL.

This chain uses TRBV30 with TRBJ2-4, with D unresolved. The V gene's germline CDR1 is GTSNPN and CDR2 SVGIG (reference sequence). With 3 bases removed from V and 7 bases from J, the gap between germline ends came to 16 bases. The CDR3 runs 14 residues. In nucleotides, the CDR3 is TGTGCCTGGAGCCCCGGGCAGCCGACTAACATTCAGTACTTC. Protein product: CAWSPGQPTNIQYF.

The J gene is TRBJ2-3, the V gene TRBV7-2; the D is unclear. V was clipped by 1 base and J by 3 bases, with 11 bases between them. CDR1 and CDR2 (germline): SGHTA, FQGNSA. The CDR3 runs to 15 residues. CDR3 bases: TGTGCCAGCAGCTTAGGGACCCCGAGGACAGATACGCAGTATTTT. It yields the protein CASSLGTPRTDTQYF.

This clonotype was recorded a few times. The V and J genes are TRBV29-1 and TRBJ1-3, with TRBD1 identical over 7 bases. CDR1 is SQVTM and CDR2 is ANQGSEA in the germline V gene. The CDR3 is made up of 16 amino acids. V was clipped by 7 bases and J by 0 bases; unmatched bases: 12. This CDR3 is CSAYTQGGHSGNTIYF. Written as DNA, the CDR3 is TGCAGCGCCTACACCCAGGGGGGCCACTCTGGAAACACCATATATTTT.